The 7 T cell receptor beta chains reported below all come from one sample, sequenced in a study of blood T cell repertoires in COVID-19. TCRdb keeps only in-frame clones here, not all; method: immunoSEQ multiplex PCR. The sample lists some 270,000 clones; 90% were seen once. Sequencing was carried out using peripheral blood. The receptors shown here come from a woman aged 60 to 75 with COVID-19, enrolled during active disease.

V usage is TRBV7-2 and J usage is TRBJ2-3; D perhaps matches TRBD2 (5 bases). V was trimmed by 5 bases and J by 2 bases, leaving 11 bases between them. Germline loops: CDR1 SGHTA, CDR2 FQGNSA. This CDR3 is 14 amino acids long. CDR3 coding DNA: TGTGCCAGCAGCGAGAGGGCCCTCACAGATACGCAGTATTTT. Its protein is CASSERALTDTQYF.

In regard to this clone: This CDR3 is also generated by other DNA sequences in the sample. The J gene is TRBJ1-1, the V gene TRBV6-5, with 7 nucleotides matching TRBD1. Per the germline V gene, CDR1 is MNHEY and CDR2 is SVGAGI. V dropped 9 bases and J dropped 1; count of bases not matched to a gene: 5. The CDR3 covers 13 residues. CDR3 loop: CASRDRENTEAFF. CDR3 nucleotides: TGTGCCAGTCGCGACAGGGAGAACACTGAAGCTTTCTTT.

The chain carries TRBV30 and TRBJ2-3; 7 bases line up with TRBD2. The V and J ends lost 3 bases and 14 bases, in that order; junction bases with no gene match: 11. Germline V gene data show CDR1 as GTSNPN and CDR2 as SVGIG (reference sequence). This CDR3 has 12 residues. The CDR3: CAWREDGGVGYF. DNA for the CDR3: TGTGCCTGGAGGGAGGATGGGGGGGTTGGGTATTTT.

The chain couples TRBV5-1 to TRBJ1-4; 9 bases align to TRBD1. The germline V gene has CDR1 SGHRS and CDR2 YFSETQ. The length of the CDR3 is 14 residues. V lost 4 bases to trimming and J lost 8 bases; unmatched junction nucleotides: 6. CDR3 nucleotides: TGCGCCAGCAGCGGGGGACAGGGAGCCGAAAAACTGTTTTTT. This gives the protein CASSGGQGAEKLFF.

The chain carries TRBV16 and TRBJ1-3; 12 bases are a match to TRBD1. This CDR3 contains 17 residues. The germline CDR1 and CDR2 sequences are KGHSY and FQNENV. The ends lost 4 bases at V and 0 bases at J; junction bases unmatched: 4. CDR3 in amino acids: CASSPPGQGASGNTIYF. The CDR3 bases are TGTGCCAGCAGCCCACCGGGACAGGGGGCCTCTGGAAACACCATATATTTT.

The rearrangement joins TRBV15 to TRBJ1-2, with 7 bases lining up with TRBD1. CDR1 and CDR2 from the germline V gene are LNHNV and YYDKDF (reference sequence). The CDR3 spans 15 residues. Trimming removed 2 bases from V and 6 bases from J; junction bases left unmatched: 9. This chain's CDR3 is CATSRSQGPWDGYTF. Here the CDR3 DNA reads TGTGCCACCAGCAGATCACAGGGGCCATGGGATGGCTACACCTTC.

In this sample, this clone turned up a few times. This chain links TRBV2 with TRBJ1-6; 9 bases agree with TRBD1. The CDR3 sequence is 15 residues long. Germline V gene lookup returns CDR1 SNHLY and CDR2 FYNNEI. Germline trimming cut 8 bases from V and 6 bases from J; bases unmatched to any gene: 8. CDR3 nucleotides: TGTGCCAGCGTGGGACAGGGCCTTTCTAATTCACCCCTCCACTTT. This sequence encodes CASVGQGLSNSPLHF.